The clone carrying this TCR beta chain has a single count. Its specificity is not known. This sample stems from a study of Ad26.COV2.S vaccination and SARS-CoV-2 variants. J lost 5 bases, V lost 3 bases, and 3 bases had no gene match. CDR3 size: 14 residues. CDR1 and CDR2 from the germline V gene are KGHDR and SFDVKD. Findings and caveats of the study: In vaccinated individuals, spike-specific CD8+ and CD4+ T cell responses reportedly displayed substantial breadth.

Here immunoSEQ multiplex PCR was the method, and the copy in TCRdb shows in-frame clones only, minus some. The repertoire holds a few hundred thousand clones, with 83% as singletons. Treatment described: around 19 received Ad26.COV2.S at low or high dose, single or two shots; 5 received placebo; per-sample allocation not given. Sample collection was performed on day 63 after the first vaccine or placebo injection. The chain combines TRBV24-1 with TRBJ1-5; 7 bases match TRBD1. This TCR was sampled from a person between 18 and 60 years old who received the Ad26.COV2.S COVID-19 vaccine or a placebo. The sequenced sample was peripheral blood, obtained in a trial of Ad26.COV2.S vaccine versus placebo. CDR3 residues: CATSDRQGHQPQHF. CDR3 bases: TGTGCCACCAGTGATCGACAGGGACATCAGCCCCAGCATTTT.